These 22 T cell receptor beta chains share one sample of origin, sequenced in a study of cytomegalovirus exposure and HLA in healthy donors. In the PCR, 60 Vbeta and 13 Jbeta primers were used. Sequencing was performed with immunoSEQ multiplex PCR; in TCRdb, only in-frame clones are kept and a portion is missing. The sample lists roughly 100,000 clones; 10% were seen once. Sequencing input: PBMCs. The receptors originated from a man aged 40-50 years in good health and CMV-seropositive.

V gene TRBV29-1 combines with J gene TRBJ2-3; D not resolved. Germline V gene lookup returns CDR1 SQVTM and CDR2 ANQGSEA. The CDR3 spans 14 residues. The germline V and J ends were trimmed by 4 bases and 4 bases, with 15 bases remaining between them. CDR3 loop: CSVALGGSADTQYF. The CDR3 region has the DNA TGCAGCGTTGCTTTAGGCGGCAGCGCAGATACGCAGTATTTT.

The chain uses TRBV5-4 and TRBJ2-6; 8 positions agree with TRBD1. From germline, CDR1 is SGHNT and CDR2 YYREEE (reference sequence). This CDR3 has 16 residues. The junction had 9 bases not matched to a gene; V was cut back by 9 bases and J by 1 base. The CDR3 spells CATLDRGPSGANVLTF. The CDR3 region has the DNA TGTGCCACTCTCGACAGGGGACCATCTGGGGCCAACGTCCTGACTTTC. The whole variable domain, filled in from reference TRBV5-4 and TRBJ2-6, reads ETGVTQSPTHLIKTRGQQVTLRCSSQSGHNTVSWYQQALGQGPQFIFQYYREEENGRGNFPPRFSGLQFPNYSSELNVNALELDDSALYLCATLDRGPSGANVLTFGAGSRLTVL.

In its sample, this clone was seen a few times. The CDR3 spells CASSRRTSANNEQFF. In DNA, the CDR3 is TGCGCCAGCAGTCGGAGGACTAGCGCAAACAATGAGCAGTTCTTC. The chain combines TRBV5-1 with TRBJ2-1; TRBD2 agrees at 9 bases. Germline assignment: CDR1 SGHRS and CDR2 YFSETQ. The ends lost 5 bases at V and 5 bases at J; junction bases unmatched: 8. This CDR3 spans 15 amino acids.

The chain has TRBV11-3 and TRBJ1-1; D call uncertain. This CDR3 comprises 12 residues. Trimming removed 5 bases from V and 1 base from J, with 5 bases in between. The germline V gene has CDR1 SGHNT and CDR2 YENEEA. The chain's CDR3 is CASSPRNTEAFF. The DNA of the CDR3 is TGTGCCAGCAGCCCCAGGAACACTGAAGCTTTCTTT.

V usage is TRBV5-1 and J usage is TRBJ1-1; a possible D gene is TRBD1 (5 bases). Trimming stripped 2 bases from V and 0 bases from J, with 14 bases between. Per germline, CDR1 SGHRS and CDR2 YFSETQ. The CDR3 totals 16 residues. CDR3 region: CASSFGPGGMNTEAFF. CDR3 nucleotides: TGCGCCAGCAGCTTTGGGCCCGGGGGGATGAACACTGAAGCTTTCTTT.

Only a few counts were recorded for this clone. The V call is TRBV6-5, the J call TRBJ2-7; TRBD2 matches 8 bases. The CDR3 is 12 residues long. Looked up from germline, CDR1 is MNHEY and CDR2 is SVGAGI. V lost 6 bases and J lost 6; bases outside the gene matches: 4. The CDR3 nucleotides are TGTGCCAGCAGCTTCGGGGGGGGCGAGCAGTACTTC. Its translation is CASSFGGGEQYF.

This clone appeared a few times. This chain connects TRBV7-3 to TRBJ2-3; 12 nucleotides align to TRBD2. This CDR3 region has 17 residues. Germline CDR1 SGHTA, CDR2 FQGTGA. V lost 4 bases, J lost 9 bases, and 14 bases stayed unmatched. CDR3 sequence reads: CASSSLGLAGGPETQYF. In nucleotides, the CDR3 is TGTGCCAGCAGCTCACTCGGGCTAGCGGGAGGGCCGGAAACGCAGTATTTT.

This clone was picked up a small number of times. The gene calls are TRBV12-5 and TRBJ2-1; 8 nucleotides align to TRBD1. The CDR3 covers 14 residues. Trimming at V came to 3 bases and at J to 2 bases, leaving 0 bases not matched to a gene. CDR1 is LGHNT and CDR2 is FRNRAP in the germline V gene. DNA of the CDR3: TGTGCTAGTGGTTTACAGGGGGCCTACAATGAGCAGTTCTTC. It is translated as CASGLQGAYNEQFF. The variable domain in full, completed from reference TRBV12-5 and TRBJ2-1, reads DARVTQTPRHKVTEMGQEVTMRCQPILGHNTVFWYRQTMMQGLELLAYFRNRAPLDDSGMPKDRFSAEMPDATLATLKIQPSEPRDSAVYFCASGLQGAYNEQFFGPGTRLTVL.

The rearrangement joins TRBV19 to TRBJ1-2, with D uncertain. The V and J ends lost 3 bases and 2 bases respectively, with 7 bases between them. The CDR3 sequence is 13 residues long. Germline assignment: CDR1 LNHDA and CDR2 SQIVND (reference sequence). CDR3 sequence reads: CASSITTNYGYTF. CDR3 sequence (DNA): TGTGCCAGTAGTATTACAACGAACTATGGCTACACCTTC. Supplemented by reference TRBV19 and TRBJ1-2, the full variable domain reads DGGITQSPKYLFRKEGQNVTLSCEQNLNHDAMYWYRQDPGQGLRLIYYSQIVNDFQKGDIAEGYSVSREKKESFPLTVTSAQKNPTAFYLCASSITTNYGYTFGSGTRLTVV.

This clone was recorded a few times. The CDR3 protein is CASSLAPGLAADTQYF. The CDR3 bases are TGTGCCAGCAGCTTAGCACCGGGACTAGCTGCCGATACGCAGTATTTT. The chain has TRBV7-3 and TRBJ2-3, with 9 bases fitting TRBD2. This CDR3 comprises 16 residues. The germline V gene encodes CDR1 SGHTA and CDR2 FQGTGA. Trimming took 2 bases from V and 6 from J; bases not matched to a gene: 9.

The chain uses TRBV5-4 and TRBJ2-1; D might be TRBD2 (5 bases). The V and J ends lost 5 bases and 5 bases respectively, with 20 bases between them. This CDR3 has 16 amino acids. Per the germline V gene, CDR1 is SGHNT and CDR2 is YYREEE (reference sequence). DNA for the CDR3: TGTGCCAGCAGTTCCCGTTGGAGGACCATCGACAATGAGCAGTTCTTC. Its protein product is CASSSRWRTIDNEQFF.

This clone was recorded only once. V is TRBV27 and J is TRBJ2-5; TRBD2 is a possible D gene (5 bases). The end of the DNA aligns better with TRBJ2-7, so the J call may be wrong. CDR1 MNHEY and CDR2 SMNVEV come from the germline V gene (reference sequence). The CDR3 length is 13 residues. Here the CDR3 DNA reads TGTGCCAGCAGTTTACACGGTAGCGACGAGCAGTACTTC. This translates into CASSLHGSDEQYF.

This clone was counted only a few times. This sequence joins TRBV2 and TRBJ2-2; the D gene is possibly TRBD1 (6 bases). CDR3 size: 13 residues. V was shortened by 6 bases and J by 5 bases, with 10 bases between the two germline ends. The germline gives CDR1 SNHLY, CDR2 FYNNEI. The CDR3 DNA reads TGTGCCAGCAGGGGGGCCGGGACCGGGGAGCTGTTTTTT. Translated: CASRGAGTGELFF.

The rearrangement uses TRBV7-2 and TRBJ2-3; 8 bases map to TRBD2. Trimming at V came to 3 bases and at J to 4 bases, leaving 6 bases not matched to a gene. This CDR3 spans 15 amino acids. Per the germline V gene, CDR1 is SGHTA and CDR2 is FQGNSA. The CDR3 sequence is CASSFSGMGPDTQYF. CDR3 nucleotide sequence: TGTGCCAGCAGCTTTAGCGGGATGGGCCCAGATACGCAGTATTTT.

V is TRBV19 and J is TRBJ1-5, with 9 bases lining up with TRBD1. The germline V gene encodes CDR1 LNHDA and CDR2 SQIVND (reference sequence). The CDR3 has 14 amino acids. The V gene end was trimmed by 7 bases and the J gene end by 6 bases; junction bases not matched to a gene: 7. The CDR3: CASTQGTGIQPQHF. Written as DNA, the CDR3 is TGTGCCAGTACCCAGGGGACAGGGATTCAGCCCCAGCATTTT.

This clone has just a few counts. The genes are TRBV10-2 and TRBJ2-2, with unresolved D. CDR3 length: 12 residues. Germline V gene lookup returns CDR1 WSHSY and CDR2 SAAADI. The germline V and J ends were trimmed by 6 bases and 2 bases, with 4 bases remaining between them. Here the CDR3 DNA reads TGCGCCAGCAGCCAAAACACCGGGGAGCTGTTTTTT. Protein product: CASSQNTGELFF.

This clone has more than one count but fewer than ten. The chain is built from TRBV29-1 and TRBJ2-3; D remains ambiguous. CDR3 length: 13 amino acids. The V end was cut by 4 bases, the J end by 0 bases, with 8 bases between. Germline CDR1 SQVTM, CDR2 ANQGSEA. CDR3 nucleotide sequence: TGCAGCGTTGTCCCCCTTAGCACAGATACGCAGTATTTT. Residues: CSVVPLSTDTQYF.

This clone has a handful of counts. This rearrangement joins TRBV14 to TRBJ1-1; the D is unclear. CDR1 and CDR2 (germline): SGHDN, FVKESK. V was trimmed by 5 bases and J by 0 bases, leaving 16 bases between them. The CDR3 covers 16 residues. CDR3 bases: TGTGCCAGCAGCTATATCTACGCGGGGTTGAACACTGAAGCTTTCTTT. Protein product: CASSYIYAGLNTEAFF.

This clone was seen a few times. The chain's CDR3 is CASSESGQARIFYGYTF. The CDR3 bases are TGTGCCAGCAGTGAAAGTGGTCAGGCTCGGATCTTCTATGGCTACACCTTC. The chain uses TRBV25-1 and TRBJ1-2; D call uncertain. Trimming shortened V by 2 bases and J by 4 bases, and 20 bases separated the two germline ends. The CDR3 extends over 17 amino acids. The V gene's germline CDR1 is MGHDK and CDR2 SYGVNS.

The rearrangement uses TRBV20-1 and TRBJ2-7; TRBD1 might be the D (5 bases). Germline values: CDR1 DFQATT, CDR2 SNEGSKA (reference sequence). The length of the CDR3 is 10 residues. Trimming took 6 bases from V and 5 from J, leaving 8 bases between them. The CDR3 DNA reads as TGCAGTGCCACAGGTGACGAGCAGTACTTC. Its protein is CSATGDEQYF.

The chain carries TRBV18 and TRBJ2-3; D call uncertain. The germline V gene encodes CDR1 KGHSH and CDR2 LQKENI. The CDR3 is made up of 15 amino acids. V lost 1 base and J lost 1, with 9 bases in between. The CDR3 coding sequence is TGTGCCAGCTCACCACTCTTGTTTGGCACAGATACGCAGTATTTT. It translates to CASSPLLFGTDTQYF.

Only a few counts were recorded for this clone. The chain combines TRBV4-2 with TRBJ2-7; 9 bases line up with TRBD1. The CDR3 consists of 15 residues. From germline, CDR1 is LGHNA and CDR2 YNFKEQ. The V segment lost 4 bases and the J segment 5 bases; nucleotides outside the gene matches: 9. The DNA of the CDR3 is TGTGCCAGCAGCCCCAATCCGACAGGGGGTAACGAGCAGTACTTC. Its translation: CASSPNPTGGNEQYF.